The 2 T cell receptor beta chains below were found in one sample sequenced in a study of cytotoxic CD8 clonotypes in ibrutinib-treated CLL. Generated by immunoSEQ multiplex PCR, the TCRdb table keeps only in-frame clones and is missing some. The sample shows about 200,000 clones, just over 70% of them seen only once. The material sequenced was PBMCs, taken after 12 months of ibrutinib treatment. The receptor source for this set is a human donor with chronic lymphocytic leukemia.

This chain's CDR3 is CASSTSGRAGEQFF. In DNA, the CDR3 is TGTGCCAGCAGCACTAGCGGGAGGGCCGGGGAGCAGTTCTTC. The genes are TRBV7-2 and TRBJ2-1; TRBD2 agrees at 13 bases. Trimming cost V 5 bases and J 10 bases; bases outside gene matches: 5. In germline, CDR1 is SGHTA, CDR2 FQGNSA. The CDR3 loop spans 14 amino acids.

The chain recombines TRBV4-1 with TRBJ1-2; a possible D gene is TRBD1 (5 bases). The CDR3 has 15 residues. Germline V lookup: CDR1 MGHRA, CDR2 YSYEKL. V lost 0 bases, J lost 7 bases, and 15 bases lay in between. The CDR3 sequence is CASSQDQRGPSGYTF. The CDR3 DNA reads TGCGCCAGCAGCCAAGATCAAAGGGGACCAAGTGGCTACACCTTC.